This T cell receptor (beta chain) stems from a study of cytomegalovirus exposure and HLA in healthy donors. Points from the study as a whole: Rarity marked most TCR sequences, yet some public TCRs occurred in many donors.

Notes on this clone: What it binds is unknown.

Using immunoSEQ multiplex PCR, the repertoire was profiled, and TCRdb retains in-frame clones only, with some absent. The sample gives approximately 100,000 clones, around 88% of which show up once; about 4% is in the top ten. This TCR came from a woman in her 30s in good health and CMV-seronegative. Sequencing was done on a sample of PBMCs.

The CDR3 sequence: CASFHGTADGTGYTF. For the CDR3, the DNA is TGTGCCAGCTTTCACGGGACAGCCGACGGTACGGGCTACACCTTC. The gene calls are TRBV21-1 and TRBJ1-2; the tabulated D call, TRBD1, remains unverified against the DNA. TRBV21-1 is designated a pseudogene. The CDR3 has 15 amino acids.